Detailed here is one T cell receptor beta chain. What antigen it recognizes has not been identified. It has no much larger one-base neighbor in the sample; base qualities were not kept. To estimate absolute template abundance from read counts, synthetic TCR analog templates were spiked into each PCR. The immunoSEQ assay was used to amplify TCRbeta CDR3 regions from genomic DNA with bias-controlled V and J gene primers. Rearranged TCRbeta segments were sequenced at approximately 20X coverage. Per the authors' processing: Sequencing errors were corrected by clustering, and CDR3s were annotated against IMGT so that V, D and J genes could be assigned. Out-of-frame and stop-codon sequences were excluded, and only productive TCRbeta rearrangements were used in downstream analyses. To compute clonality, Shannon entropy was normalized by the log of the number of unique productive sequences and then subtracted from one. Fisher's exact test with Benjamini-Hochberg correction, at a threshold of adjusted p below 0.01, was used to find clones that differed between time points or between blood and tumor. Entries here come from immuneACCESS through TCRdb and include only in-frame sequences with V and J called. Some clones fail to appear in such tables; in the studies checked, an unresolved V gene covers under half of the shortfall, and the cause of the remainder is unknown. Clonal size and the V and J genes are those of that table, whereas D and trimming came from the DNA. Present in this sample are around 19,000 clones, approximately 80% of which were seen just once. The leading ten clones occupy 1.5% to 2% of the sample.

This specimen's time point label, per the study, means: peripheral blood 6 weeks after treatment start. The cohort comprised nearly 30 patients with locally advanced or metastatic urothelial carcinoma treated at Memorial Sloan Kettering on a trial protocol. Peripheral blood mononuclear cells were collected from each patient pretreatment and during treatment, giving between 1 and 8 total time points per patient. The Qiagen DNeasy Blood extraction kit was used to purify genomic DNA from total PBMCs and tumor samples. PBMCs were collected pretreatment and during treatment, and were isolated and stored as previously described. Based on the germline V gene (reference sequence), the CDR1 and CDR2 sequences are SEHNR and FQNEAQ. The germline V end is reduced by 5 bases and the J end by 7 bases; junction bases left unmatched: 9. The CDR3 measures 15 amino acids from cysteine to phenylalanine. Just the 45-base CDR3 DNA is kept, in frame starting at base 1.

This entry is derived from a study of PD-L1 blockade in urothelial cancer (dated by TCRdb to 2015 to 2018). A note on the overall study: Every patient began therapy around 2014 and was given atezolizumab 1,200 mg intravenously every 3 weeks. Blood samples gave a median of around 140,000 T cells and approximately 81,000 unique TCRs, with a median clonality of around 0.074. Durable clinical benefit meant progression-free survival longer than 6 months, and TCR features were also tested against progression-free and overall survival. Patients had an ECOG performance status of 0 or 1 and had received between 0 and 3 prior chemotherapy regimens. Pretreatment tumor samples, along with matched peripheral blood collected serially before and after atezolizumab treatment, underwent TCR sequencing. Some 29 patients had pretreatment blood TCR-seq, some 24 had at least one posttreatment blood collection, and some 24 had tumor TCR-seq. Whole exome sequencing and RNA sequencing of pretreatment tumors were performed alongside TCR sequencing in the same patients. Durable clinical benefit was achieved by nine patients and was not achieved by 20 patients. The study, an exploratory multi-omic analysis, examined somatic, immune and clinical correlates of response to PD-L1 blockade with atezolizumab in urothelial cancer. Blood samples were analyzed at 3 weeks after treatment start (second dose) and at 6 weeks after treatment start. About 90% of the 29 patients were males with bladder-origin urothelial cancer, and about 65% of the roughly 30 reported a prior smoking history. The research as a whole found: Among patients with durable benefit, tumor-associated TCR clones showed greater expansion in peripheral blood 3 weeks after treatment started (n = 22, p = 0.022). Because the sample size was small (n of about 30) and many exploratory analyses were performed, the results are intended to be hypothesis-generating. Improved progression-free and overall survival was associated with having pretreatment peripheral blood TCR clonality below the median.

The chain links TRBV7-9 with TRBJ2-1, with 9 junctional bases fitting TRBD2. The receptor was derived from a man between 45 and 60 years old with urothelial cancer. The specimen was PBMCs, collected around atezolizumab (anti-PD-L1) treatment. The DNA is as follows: TGTGCCAGCAGCCAACGGACTAGCGCTAGTAATGAGCAGTTCTTC. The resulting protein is CASSQRTSASNEQFF.